Shown below are 19 T cell receptor beta chains from a single sample sequenced in a study of PD-L1 blockade in urothelial cancer (dated by TCRdb to about 2017). This specimen's time point label, per the study, means: pretreatment peripheral blood. The library was generated by the immunoSEQ multiplex PCR assay. The source is immuneACCESS, and TCRdb retained only in-frame sequences with V and J called. Part of the clones is not carried over; for the studies checked, unresolved V genes explain less than half of this, and the remainder is unexplained. Within this sample are 45,000 to 60,000 clones, with 65% to 90% of them counted one time only. The leading ten clones occupy approximately 15% of the sample. Sequencing was performed on PBMCs, taken around atezolizumab (anti-PD-L1) treatment. The source of these receptors is a man in his 70s with urothelial cancer.

The J gene is TRBJ2-2, the V gene TRBV18, with a possible D match to TRBD2 (5 bases). The germline gives CDR1 KGHSH, CDR2 LQKENI. This CDR3 is built from 15 residues. V was clipped by 8 bases and J by 0 bases, with 13 bases between them. CDR3 in amino acids: CASPGLAANTGELFF. DNA of the CDR3: TGTGCCAGCCCCGGACTGGCAGCGAACACCGGGGAGCTGTTTTTT. Full variable domain (missing parts from reference TRBV18 and TRBJ2-2): NAGVMQNPRHLVRRRGQEARLRCSPMKGHSHVYWYRQLPEEGLKFMVYLQKENIIDESGMPKERFSAEFPKEGPSILRIQQVVRGDSAAYFCASPGLAANTGELFFGEGSRLTVL.

The chain couples TRBV7-9 to TRBJ2-7; 7 nucleotides line up with TRBD1. Trimming at V came to 5 bases and at J to 0 bases, leaving 7 bases not matched to a gene. Germline CDR1 SEHNR, CDR2 FQNEAQ (reference sequence). This CDR3 region has 15 residues. CDR3 coding DNA: TGTGCCAGCAGCCCTTGGACAGGTGGCTCCTACGAGCAGTACTTC. Translation gives CASSPWTGGSYEQYF.

This sequence joins TRBV30 and TRBJ2-7; TRBD2 is a possible D gene (6 bases). Germline V gene lookup returns CDR1 GTSNPN and CDR2 SVGIG (reference sequence). Deletions cut 6 bases from V and 5 bases from J, with 17 bases between. CDR3 length: 13 amino acids. In DNA form, the CDR3 reads TGTGCCTGCCGCAGACGGGAGAAAGACGAGCAGTACTTC. Residues: CACRRREKDEQYF. Full variable domain (remainder filled in from reference TRBV30 and TRBJ2-7): SQTIHQWPATLVQPVGSPLSLECTVEGTSNPNLYWYRQAAGRGLQLLFYSVGIGQISSEVPQNLSASRPQDRQFILSSKKLLLSDSGFYLCACRRREKDEQYFGPGTRLTVT.

The chain recombines TRBV6-6 with TRBJ1-2, with D unclear. From germline, CDR1 is MNHNY and CDR2 SVGAGI (reference sequence). Trimming took off 8 bases at V and 5 bases at J, with 12 bases between the two ends. This CDR3 spans 12 amino acids. The CDR3 loop reads CASATDSYGYTF. The CDR3 nucleotides are TGTGCCAGCGCGACCGACTCGTATGGCTACACCTTC.

The chain couples TRBV2 to TRBJ2-5; possible D gene TRBD1, 6 bases. V lost 5 bases and J 1 base, leaving 11 bases between the germline ends. Germline V lookup: CDR1 SNHLY, CDR2 FYNNEI. The CDR3 sequence is 14 residues long. The CDR3 loop reads CASSSQGFQETQYF. CDR3 in DNA: TGTGCCAGCAGTTCACAGGGATTCCAAGAGACCCAGTACTTC. The full variable domain, in which reference TRBV2 and TRBJ2-5 provide the parts outside the CDR3, is EPEVTQTPSHQVTQMGQEVILRCVPISNHLYFYWYRQILGQKVEFLVSFYNNEISEKSEIFDDQFSVERPDGSNFTLKIRSTKLEDSAMYFCASSSQGFQETQYFGPGTRLLVL.

The chain uses TRBV9 and TRBJ2-2; TRBD1 agrees at 8 bases. Germline V gene sequence: CDR1 SGDLS, CDR2 YYNGEE. The CDR3 is made up of 14 amino acids. V lost 3 bases, J lost 4 bases, and 2 bases stayed unmatched. The CDR3 region has the DNA TGTGCCAGCAGCGCTCAGGGGGCCACCGGGGAGCTGTTTTTT. Residues: CASSAQGATGELFF.

The gene calls are TRBV7-9 and TRBJ2-7; a weak D match, TRBD2 (6 bases). Deletions cut 4 bases from V and 0 bases from J, with 13 bases between. CDR3 length: 15 amino acids. The V gene's germline CDR1 is SEHNR and CDR2 FQNEAQ (reference sequence). The CDR3 DNA sequence: TGTGCCAGCAGCTCACTAGCTGCGAGCTCCTACGAGCAGTACTTC. This encodes CASSSLAASSYEQYF.

The V call is TRBV2, the J call TRBJ1-4; unclear D gene. Deletions cut 4 bases from V and 0 bases from J, with 15 bases between. This CDR3 is built from 17 residues. CDR1 and CDR2 (germline): SNHLY, FYNNEI. As DNA, the CDR3 is TGTGCCAGCAGTGTACGACTCTTTGCTGCAACTAATGAAAAACTGTTTTTT. Its protein product is CASSVRLFAATNEKLFF.

This clone was seen only once. The chain joins TRBV7-3 to TRBJ1-2; 9 bases align to TRBD1. Germline V CDR1 and CDR2: SGHTA, FQGTGA. The junction had 10 bases not matched to a gene; V was cut back by 4 bases and J by 10 bases. CDR3 length: 14 residues. This chain's CDR3 is CASSSGSTGGTYTF. The DNA of the CDR3 is TGTGCCAGCAGCTCGGGTTCGACAGGGGGAACCTACACCTTC. Drawing the rest from reference TRBV7-3 and TRBJ1-2, the complete variable domain is GAGVSQTPSNKVTEKGKYVELRCDPISGHTALYWYRQSLGQGPEFLIYFQGTGAADDSGLPNDRFFAVRPEGSVSTLKIQRTERGDSAVYLCASSSGSTGGTYTFGSGTRLTVV.

The chain couples TRBV29-1 to TRBJ2-3; TRBD2 agrees at 10 bases. The germline CDR1 and CDR2 sequences are SQVTM and ANQGSEA. The CDR3 loop spans 14 amino acids. After removal of 7 bases from V and 14 bases from J, the junction contained 18 bases not matched to a gene. The CDR3 spells CSAALAGDYRYAYF. The CDR3 DNA sequence: TGCAGCGCCGCCCTAGCGGGAGATTACAGATACGCGTATTTT.

The chain links TRBV10-3 to TRBJ1-4, with D hard to call. Trimming removed 11 bases from V and 6 bases from J, with 16 bases in between. The germline V gene has CDR1 ENHRY and CDR2 SYGVKD. The length of the CDR3 is 13 residues. The CDR3 region is CAVYREEDEKLFF. In DNA, the CDR3 is TGTGCCGTCTACCGGGAGGAGGATGAAAAACTGTTTTTT.

The CDR3 DNA reads as TGTGCCAGCAGCCAGGACTACTCCACAGATACGCAGTATTTT. Its protein is CASSQDYSTDTQYF. The J gene is TRBJ2-3, the V gene TRBV14; tentatively, D is TRBD2 (6 bases). The CDR3 contains 14 residues. The germline CDR1 and CDR2 sequences are SGHDN and FVKESK. V lost 3 bases to trimming and J lost 2 bases, with 9 bases between them.

The chain has TRBV10-3 and TRBJ1-1; 12 nucleotides line up with TRBD1. The CDR3 runs 14 residues. With 6 bases clipped from V and 9 bases from J, the junction kept 8 bases outside the gene matches. Germline CDR1 is ENHRY and CDR2 is SYGVKD. CDR3 sequence reads: CAISGTGGVGKAFF. In DNA, the CDR3 is TGTGCCATCAGCGGGACAGGGGGCGTAGGTAAAGCTTTCTTT.

The chain is built from TRBV7-8 and TRBJ1-1, with D maybe TRBD1 (5 bases). This CDR3 is 13 amino acids long. Germline-derived CDR1 and CDR2 are SGHVS and FQNEAQ. V was shortened by 0 bases and J by 11 bases, with 13 bases between the two germline ends. This CDR3 is CASSLAGQGVAFF. The CDR3 DNA reads TGTGCCAGCAGCTTAGCGGGGCAGGGTGTGGCTTTCTTT.

This chain connects TRBV7-2 to TRBJ2-1, with a possible D match to TRBD2 (7 bases). The length of the CDR3 is 15 residues. Germline values: CDR1 SGHTA, CDR2 FQGNSA. V was cut by 1 base and J by 4 bases, with 11 bases left in between. DNA for the CDR3: TGTGCCAGCAGCTTAGGAGCGGGACATTACAATGAGCAGTTCTTC. Protein product: CASSLGAGHYNEQFF.

The rearrangement uses TRBV10-3 and TRBJ2-1; 11 bases are shared with TRBD2. This CDR3 contains 15 residues. Germline CDR1 is ENHRY and CDR2 is SYGVKD. V shed 10 bases, J shed 5 bases, and the junction held 10 bases outside the gene matches. CDR3 protein: CATLLTSGRNNEQFF. CDR3 DNA sequence: TGTGCCACCCTCCTTACTAGCGGGAGAAACAATGAGCAGTTCTTC.

This clone was seen once. This chain connects TRBV25-1 to TRBJ2-3; 9 bases map to TRBD2. Trimming removed 0 bases from V and 1 base from J; junction bases left unmatched: 8. The CDR3 covers 18 residues. Looked up from germline, CDR1 is MGHDK and CDR2 is SYGVNS. In DNA form, the CDR3 reads TGTGCCAGCAGTGAATACAATTACGCGGGAGGGGGCACAGATACGCAGTATTTT. This translates into CASSEYNYAGGGTDTQYF.

The chain carries TRBV9 and TRBJ2-1; D gene unclear. This CDR3 region has 12 residues. Germline V gives CDR1 SGDLS, CDR2 YYNGEE. V was pared by 0 bases and J by 8 bases, with 6 bases between. CDR3 DNA: TGTGCCAGCAGCGTAGGTGGAGATGAGCAGTTCTTC. Translation: CASSVGGDEQFF.

In its sample, this clone was seen once. This sequence joins TRBV11-3 and TRBJ2-5; 7 bases are a match to TRBD2. Germline V CDR1 and CDR2: SGHNT, YENEEA. The CDR3 sequence is 14 residues long. V lost 1 base and J lost 1; bases outside the gene matches: 0. CDR3 DNA: TGTGCCAGCAGCTTAGGGGGGGGCCAAGAGACCCAGTACTTC. Translated: CASSLGGGQETQYF.